A selection of T cell receptor beta chains follows, all from one sample in a study of blood T cell repertoires in COVID-19. Clones were sequenced by immunoSEQ multiplex PCR, and TCRdb holds only the in-frame ones, with some missing. The sample lists more than 200,000 clones; 83% were seen once. The source material was peripheral blood. All receptors come from a woman aged 50 to 65 with acute or convalescent COVID-19. CDR3s include the opening cysteine and the closing phenylalanine or tryptophan. The D gene is left open where the match is weak. Where a row states a size, it is once, few, many or the class of an expanded clone; other rows omit it.

v_call	j_call	clone_size	d_call	cdr3_nt	cdr3_aa
TRBV30	TRBJ1-2	few	NA	TGTGCCTGCAATAGAGAGGCCCCGAGCGGTGGCTACACCTTC	CACNREAPSGGYTF
TRBV18	TRBJ2-5	NA	NA	TGTGCCAGCTCACCACGTCATGGAGGAATCAAGTCAGAGACCCAGTACTTC	CASSPRHGGIKSETQYF
TRBV24-1	TRBJ2-3	NA	TRBD2	TGTGCCACCAGTGATTCCCAGGCTAGCGGGGCCCCCCCGGATACGCAGTATTTT	CATSDSQASGAPPDTQYF
TRBV18	TRBJ2-4	NA	TRBD1	TGTGCCAGCTCACCTCGGACAGGGGAAAACATTCAGTACTTC	CASSPRTGENIQYF
TRBV3-1/TRBV3-2	TRBJ2-3	NA	TRBD2	TGTGCCAGCAGCCGAGGACTAGCGGGTTTCACAGATACGCAGTATTTT	CASSRGLAGFTDTQYF
TRBV27	TRBJ2-7	NA	TRBD2	TGTGCCAGCAGTTTAACGCGGGAGCTGTACGAGCAGTACTTC	CASSLTRELYEQYF
TRBV18	TRBJ1-4	few	NA	TGTGCCAGCTCCCTCCGGGACCCTAGGGAGGGTGAAAAACTGTTTTTT	CASSLRDPREGEKLFF
TRBV11-3	TRBJ2-1	NA	TRBD2	TGTGCCAGCAGCTTAGATCCCGGGGTAGCGGGAGGTTCCTACAATGAGCAGTTCTTC	CASSLDPGVAGGSYNEQFF
TRBV28	TRBJ2-3	once	TRBD2	TGTGCCAGCAGGTCTTATGTGGCTAGCGGGAGAGATACGCAGTATTTT	CASRSYVASGRDTQYF
TRBV15	TRBJ1-3	NA	TRBD1	TGTGCCACCAGCAGAGATGGACAGGGCAGGGGGATTCCTGGAAACACCATATATTTT	CATSRDGQGRGIPGNTIYF
TRBV7-7	TRBJ2-1	once	NA	TGTGCCAGCAGCCCTATCAGGGACTCCTACAATGAGCAGTTCTTC	CASSPIRDSYNEQFF
TRBV27	TRBJ1-4	few	NA	TGTGCCAGCAGTATTCGACAGAATGAAAAACTGTTTTTT	CASSIRQNEKLFF
TRBV5-1	TRBJ2-2	few	NA	TGCGCCAGCCAACAGACAGCTAACACCGGGGAGCTGTTTTTT	CASQQTANTGELFF
TRBV6-6	TRBJ2-7	NA	TRBD1	TGTGCCAGCAGAGACGGGACAGGAGGCTACGAGCAGTACTTC	CASRDGTGGYEQYF
TRBV29-1	TRBJ1-1	once	NA	TGCAGCGTTGAAAGAAACAGGATGAACACTGAAGCTTTCTTT	CSVERNRMNTEAFF
TRBV27	TRBJ2-7	few	TRBD2	TGTGCCAGCAGTGCTATCACCGGGACTAGCGGGAGAGTGGGCTACGAGCAGTACTTC	CASSAITGTSGRVGYEQYF
TRBV6-1	TRBJ2-5	NA	NA	TGTGCCAGCAGTGAAATTACAGATGGAGAGACCCAGTACTTC	CASSEITDGETQYF
TRBV10-3	TRBJ1-1	once	TRBD1	TGTGCCATCAGTGAGGACAAGGGACAGGGGGATCTCTTT	CAISEDKGQGDLF
TRBV7-6	TRBJ2-7	NA	NA	TGTGCCAGCAGCTTAGTCCGATCTAGCGCGACCTACGAGCAGTACTTC	CASSLVRSSATYEQYF
TRBV19	TRBJ1-1	NA	TRBD1	TGTGCCAGTAGTATTGCCTGGACAGGGGGAAGGACTGAAGCTTTCTTT	CASSIAWTGGRTEAFF
TRBV24-1	TRBJ2-1	NA	NA	TGTGCCACCGGGCAGGGGGGCAATGAGCAGTTCTTC	CATGQGGNEQFF
TRBV6-5	TRBJ1-1	NA	TRBD1	TGTGCCAGCAGTCTGTGGACAGGGGGTATAGCTGAAGCTTTCTTT	CASSLWTGGIAEAFF
TRBV27	TRBJ1-2	NA	TRBD1	TGTGCCAGCAGACCGACAGGGACCTATGGCTACACCTTC	CASRPTGTYGYTF
TRBV28	TRBJ2-7	few	TRBD1	TGTGCCAGCTCAAATGGAGGTGGGACAGCATTCTACGAGCAGTACTTC	CASSNGGGTAFYEQYF
TRBV15	TRBJ1-2	once	TRBD1	TGTGCCACCAGCGAAGGTCCCCCGACAGGGACCTATGGCTACACCTTC	CATSEGPPTGTYGYTF
TRBV6-7	TRBJ2-5	NA	TRBD2	TGTGCCAGCAGTAAGACTAGCGAAGAGACCCAGTACTTC	CASSKTSEETQYF
TRBV6-5	TRBJ1-2	NA	NA	TGTGCCAGCAGTTTTAGGACTTCCAGTTCTAACTATGGCTACACCTTC	CASSFRTSSSNYGYTF
TRBV7-3	TRBJ2-1	once	TRBD2	TGTGCCAGCAGCAGACTAGCGGGAGGGGTCAATGAGCAGTTCTTC	CASSRLAGGVNEQFF